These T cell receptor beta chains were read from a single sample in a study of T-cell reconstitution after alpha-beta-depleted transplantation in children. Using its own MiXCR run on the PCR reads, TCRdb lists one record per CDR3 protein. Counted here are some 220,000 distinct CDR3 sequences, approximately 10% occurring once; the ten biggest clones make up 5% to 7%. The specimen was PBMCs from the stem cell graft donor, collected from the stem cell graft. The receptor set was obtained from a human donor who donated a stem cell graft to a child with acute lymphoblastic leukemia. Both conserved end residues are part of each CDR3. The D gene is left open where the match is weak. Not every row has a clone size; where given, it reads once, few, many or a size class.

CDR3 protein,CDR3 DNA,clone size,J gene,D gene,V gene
CSAPTGGSGANVLTF,TGCAGTGCTCCGACAGGGGGCTCTGGGGCCAACGTCCTGACTTTC,few,TRBJ2-6,TRBD1,TRBV20-1
CSARDLGTAINTGELFF,TGCAGTGCTAGAGATCTAGGGACAGCGATAAACACCGGGGAGCTGTTTTTT,once,TRBJ2-2,TRBD1,TRBV20-1
CSVRLPVGYGYTF,TGCAGCGTCCGCCTCCCGGTAGGGTATGGCTACACCTTC,few,TRBJ1-2,-,TRBV29-1
CASTNPALQGGNSPLHF,TGTGCCAGCACCAACCCAGCCCTGCAGGGTGGAAATTCACCCCTCCACTTT,-,TRBJ1-6,-,TRBV6-1
CASSLVLGLGETQYF,TGTGCCAGCAGCTTAGTGTTAGGGTTGGGGGAGACCCAGTACTTC,-,TRBJ2-5,-,TRBV7-2
CASTETRRQGGTDTQYF,TGTGCCAGCACCGAAACCCGGCGGCAGGGCGGGACAGATACGCAGTATTTT,many,TRBJ2-3,-,TRBV7-9
CASSLGRDRSSYEQYF,TGCGCCAGCAGTTTGGGCCGGGACAGGAGCTCCTACGAGCAGTACTTC,many,TRBJ2-7,TRBD1,TRBV5-1
CSAREVISYNEQFF,TGCAGTGCTAGAGAGGTTATCTCCTACAATGAGCAGTTCTTC,many,TRBJ2-1,-,TRBV20-1
CATSRGRDPSTDTQYF,TGTGCCACCAGCAGAGGGAGGGACCCTAGCACAGATACGCAGTATTTT,few,TRBJ2-3,-,TRBV15
CASRRLGGTTRSRGYTF,TGTGCCAGCAGACGTCTGGGGGGAACAACCAGATCCCGTGGCTACACCTTC,few,TRBJ1-2,-,TRBV4-2
CAWSVGTQGLPYEQYF,TGTGCCTGGAGTGTAGGGACCCAGGGCTTGCCCTACGAGCAGTACTTC,once,TRBJ2-7,-,TRBV30
CASSYSNGGQPQHF,TGTGCCAGCAGTTACTCGAACGGGGGTCAGCCCCAGCATTTT,many,TRBJ1-5,-,TRBV6-5
CASSAGVPDRGAASYEQYF,TGTGCCAGCAGCGCGGGGGTCCCGGACAGGGGGGCTGCTTCCTACGAGCAGTACTTC,-,TRBJ2-7,TRBD1,TRBV7-6
CASSLVPSDRRSYEQYF,TGTGCCAGCAGTTTAGTCCCCTCGGACAGACGTTCCTACGAGCAGTACTTC,-,TRBJ2-7,-,TRBV27
CASSLEYRVSGWTGELFF,TGTGCCAGCAGCTTAGAATACAGGGTGTCGGGTTGGACCGGGGAGCTGTTTTTT,-,TRBJ2-2,-,TRBV7-6
CASSSRKTGNTIYF,TGTGCCAGCAGTTCCAGGAAGACTGGAAACACCATATATTTT,-,TRBJ1-3,-,TRBV12-3/TRBV12-4
CSASTGFNSPLHF,TGCAGTGCTTCGACAGGGTTTAATTCACCCCTCCACTTT,many,TRBJ1-6,TRBD1,TRBV20-1
CASSSGQGDAGPLHF,TGTGCCAGCAGCTCCGGACAGGGAGACGCCGGTCCCCTCCACTTT,-,TRBJ1-6,TRBD1,TRBV3-1
CASSAGGTGGRGYTF,TGTGCCAGCAGCGCCGGAGGGACAGGGGGACGGGGCTACACCTTC,-,TRBJ1-2,TRBD1,TRBV5-5
CASSLNAGLVSYNEQFF,TGTGCCAGCAGCTTAAATGCGGGACTAGTATCCTACAATGAGCAGTTCTTC,-,TRBJ2-1,TRBD2,TRBV11-2
CASSVPSLSTDTQYF,TGTGCCAGCAGTGTACCCAGTTTGAGCACAGATACGCAGTATTTT,-,TRBJ2-3,-,TRBV12-3/TRBV12-4
CASSPNRGTDTQYF,TGTGCCAGCAGCCCCAACCGGGGGACAGATACGCAGTATTTT,-,TRBJ2-3,-,TRBV11-3
CASSEGLAGSETQYF,TGCGCCAGCAGCGAGGGACTAGCGGGGTCAGAGACCCAGTACTTC,few,TRBJ2-5,TRBD2,TRBV4-3
CASSLGDRFLTRAKNIQYF,TGTGCCAGCAGCTTAGGAGACAGGTTTTTGACACGGGCCAAAAACATTCAGTACTTC,many,TRBJ2-4,-,TRBV7-8
CASSPRGLESSYNEQFF,TGTGCCAGCAGTCCCCGGGGGCTAGAGAGCTCCTACAATGAGCAGTTCTTC,few,TRBJ2-1,-,TRBV7-2
CASSTGETQYF,TGCGCCAGCAGCACAGGAGAGACCCAGTACTTC,many,TRBJ2-5,-,TRBV5-1
CASRDLSQELLRNQPQHF,TGTGCCAGTAGGGACCTTTCGCAGGAATTGTTAAGGAATCAGCCCCAGCATTTT,many,TRBJ1-5,-,TRBV19
CASSLGGGAIETQYF,TGTGCCAGCAGTTTGGGTGGGGGGGCAATTGAGACCCAGTACTTC,many,TRBJ2-5,-,TRBV12-3/TRBV12-4
CASSDNGYEQYF,TGTGCCAGCAGTGATAACGGTTACGAGCAGTACTTC,few,TRBJ2-7,-,TRBV25-1
CAWSVRTLNSHSNQPQHF,TGTGCCTGGAGTGTACGGACCCTTAACAGTCATAGCAATCAGCCCCAGCATTTT,few,TRBJ1-5,-,TRBV30
CSARDRSQHYGFADTQYF,TGCAGTGCTAGAGATCGGAGTCAGCACTACGGCTTTGCAGATACGCAGTATTTT,-,TRBJ2-3,-,TRBV20-1
CASNKGGGTVHNEQFF,TGTGCCAGCAACAAGGGGGGCGGAACCGTACACAATGAGCAGTTCTTC,many,TRBJ2-1,-,TRBV2
CASSFTRGANQPQHF,TGTGCCAGCAGTTTTACACGGGGGGCAAATCAGCCCCAGCATTTT,few,TRBJ1-5,-,TRBV12-3/TRBV12-4
CATSRVGVPIDEQYF,TGTGCCACCAGCAGAGTCGGGGTTCCCATCGACGAGCAGTACTTC,-,TRBJ2-7,-,TRBV15
CASSLLRSKTGELFF,TGTGCCAGCAGCTTACTCAGGAGTAAAACCGGGGAGCTGTTTTTT,few,TRBJ2-2,-,TRBV7-2
CASSQLQPGELFF,TGTGCCAGCAGCCAACTTCAGCCCGGGGAGCTGTTTTTT,many,TRBJ2-2,-,TRBV3-1
CASALLDRGNQPQHF,TGTGCCAGCGCCCTTCTCGACAGGGGAAATCAGCCCCAGCATTTT,many,TRBJ1-5,TRBD1,TRBV12-3/TRBV12-4
CASSPGPSAPKWRETQYF,TGTGCCAGCTCACCAGGTCCTTCGGCCCCCAAGTGGAGGGAGACCCAGTACTTC,once,TRBJ2-5,-,TRBV18
CASTMMEGRNGYTF,TGTGCCAGCACTATGATGGAGGGTAGGAATGGCTACACCTTC,few,TRBJ1-2,-,TRBV7-9
CASSYSASADTQYF,TGTGCCAGCAGTTACTCAGCCTCGGCAGATACGCAGTATTTT,many,TRBJ2-3,-,TRBV6-5
CASSVTGGSGQPQHF,TGTGCCAGCAGCGTGACAGGGGGTAGTGGTCAGCCCCAGCATTTT,many,TRBJ1-5,TRBD1,TRBV12-3/TRBV12-4
CSAPILAGGPRAPNEQFF,TGCAGTGCGCCAATACTAGCGGGGGGGCCGAGAGCCCCCAATGAGCAGTTCTTC,-,TRBJ2-1,TRBD2,TRBV20-1
CASSQLVGRTYEQYF,TGTGCCAGCAGCCAACTCGTCGGGCGAACCTACGAGCAGTACTTC,many,TRBJ2-7,-,TRBV4-2
CASSLSVDRGGGGDTQYF,TGTGCCAGCAGTTTATCAGTTGACCGGGGCGGGGGTGGAGATACGCAGTATTTT,-,TRBJ2-3,TRBD2,TRBV12-3/TRBV12-4
CASSSTGIQETQYF,TGTGCCAGCAGCTCCACGGGGATCCAAGAGACCCAGTACTTC,few,TRBJ2-5,-,TRBV11-3
CASSSTGTDTQYF,TGCGCCAGCAGCTCAACGGGCACAGATACGCAGTATTTT,many,TRBJ2-3,-,TRBV5-1
CSVRAQGYNEQFF,TGCAGCGTAAGGGCTCAGGGGTACAATGAGCAGTTCTTC,many,TRBJ2-1,-,TRBV29-1
CASSSDLLDTQYF,TGTGCCAGCAGTTCGGACCTCCTAGATACGCAGTATTTT,many,TRBJ2-3,-,TRBV6-5
CARQTKLAGHLTDTQYF,TGCGCCAGGCAGACCAAACTAGCGGGGCACCTCACAGATACGCAGTATTTT,-,TRBJ2-3,TRBD2,TRBV5-1
CSARRDSSTDTQYF,TGCAGTGCTCGGAGGGACAGTAGCACAGATACGCAGTATTTT,-,TRBJ2-3,-,TRBV20-1
CASSFGDRDSPLHF,TGTGCCAGCAGCTTCGGGGACAGGGATTCACCCCTCCACTTT,-,TRBJ1-6,TRBD1,TRBV7-2
CASSEPRGDAGELFF,TGTGCCAGCAGTGAACCTAGGGGAGATGCCGGGGAGCTGTTTTTT,few,TRBJ2-2,-,TRBV25-1
CASSLRESGTDTQYF,TGCGCCAGCAGCCTCCGGGAGTCGGGCACAGATACGCAGTATTTT,-,TRBJ2-3,-,TRBV5-1
CASSPLPAGLAGGTTDTQYF,TGTGCCAGCTCACCACTTCCAGCGGGACTAGCGGGGGGAACCACAGATACGCAGTATTTT,few,TRBJ2-3,TRBD2,TRBV18